This T cell receptor (beta chain) was profiled in a study of PD-1 blockade in classical Hodgkin lymphoma. CDR1 and CDR2 (germline): SGHTS, YDEGEE. This CDR3 is 11 amino acids long. Trimming took 4 bases from V and 6 from J, leaving 6 bases between them. All patients relapsed after autologous stem cell transplantation, and brentuximab vedotin exposure varied. Clones were read by immunoSEQ multiplex PCR, and TCRdb kept only the in-frame ones, dropping some. The profile shows 40,000 or so clones, about 79% of them singletons. The sample in question was peripheral blood mononuclear cells (PBMCs), obtained at baseline. The rearrangement uses TRBV5-8 and TRBJ2-3; no clear D gene. This receptor was obtained from a human donor with classical Hodgkin lymphoma. CDR3 sequence reads: CASSTADTQYF. CDR3 sequence (DNA): TGTGCCAGCAGCACCGCGGATACGCAGTATTTT.